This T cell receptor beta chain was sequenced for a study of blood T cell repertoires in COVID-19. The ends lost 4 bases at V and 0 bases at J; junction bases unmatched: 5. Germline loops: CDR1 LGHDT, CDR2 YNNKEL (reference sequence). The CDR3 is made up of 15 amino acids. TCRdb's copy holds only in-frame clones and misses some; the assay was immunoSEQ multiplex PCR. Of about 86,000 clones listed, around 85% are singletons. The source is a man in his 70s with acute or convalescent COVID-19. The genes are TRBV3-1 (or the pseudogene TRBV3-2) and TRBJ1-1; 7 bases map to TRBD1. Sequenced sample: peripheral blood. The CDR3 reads CASSRTGTVNTEAFF. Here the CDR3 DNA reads TGTGCCAGCAGCCGTACCGGGACAGTGAACACTGAAGCTTTCTTT.